This TCR beta chain emerged from a study of post-analysis software for immune sequencing data. Regarding the study as a whole: Controls showed lower frequencies than patients for a handful of TRBV segments, and TRBV5-6, TRBV5-1 and TRBV20-1 were among these.

Comment on this clonotype: The antigen remains unidentified.

TCR beta libraries were prepared from cDNA with unique molecular identifiers. Each CDR3 protein gets one entry after TCRdb re-called the PCR reads with MiXCR. Among some 500,000 distinct CDR3 sequences listed, around 40% were seen once. The CDR3 loop spans 11 amino acids. J gave up 10 bases and V 6 bases, and 2 bases lay outside the gene matches. Germline V gene lookup returns CDR1 MNHNY and CDR2 SVGAGI (reference sequence). The rearrangement joins TRBV6-6 to TRBJ2-1; TRBD2 matches 8 bases. The sequence came from a girl aged 5-17 years with multiple sclerosis. The sample consisted of blood. The CDR3 region is CASRLAAEQFF. The CDR3, as DNA: TGTGCCAGCAGACTAGCGGCAGAGCAGTTCTTC.